These T cell receptor beta chains were read from a single sample in a study of blood T cells in healthy people across ages. TCRdb passed the 5' RACE reads through MiXCR, listing each CDR3 protein once. Of hundreds of thousands of distinct CDR3 sequences listed, about 30% are singletons. Input material: blood. The receptors were gathered from a woman of 80 years or more in good health. Both conserved end residues are part of each CDR3. D genes are given only for firm matches. Size values are once, few and many counts, or a class for expanded clones, and some rows have none.

j_call clone_size v_call d_call cdr3_nt cdr3_aa
TRBJ2-3 many TRBV20-1 - TGCAGTGCTGAGTTCAAGGATACAGATACGCAGTATTTT CSAEFKDTDTQYF
TRBJ2-5 once TRBV4-3 - TGCGCCAGCAGCCAAGATCTAGTCTACGTGCAGTACTTC CASSQDLVYVQYF
TRBJ2-7 few TRBV19 TRBD1 TGTGCCAGTAGCCCCACAGGGGGCACTTACTCTTTGGAGCAGTACTTC CASSPTGGTYSLEQYF
TRBJ1-5 many TRBV28 - TGTGCCAGCAGTTTGCCGACGGCGAGCAATCAGCCCCAGCATTTT CASSLPTASNQPQHF
TRBJ1-1 - TRBV6-2/TRBV6-3 - TGTGCCAGCAGTTATCGCCTGGACGGCGCTTGGAACACTGAAGCTTTCTTT CASSYRLDGAWNTEAFF
TRBJ2-1 few TRBV6-1 TRBD2 TGTGCCAGCAGTGGGTTTAGCGGGGATTTCTACAATGAGCAGTTCTTC CASSGFSGDFYNEQFF
TRBJ2-4 many TRBV18 - TGTGCCAGCTCAGGCGGGGCGGACAAAAACATTCAGTACTTC CASSGGADKNIQYF
TRBJ2-7 many TRBV25-1 - TGTGCCAGCAGTGTAGACCCGGGGAGCGAGCAGTACTTC CASSVDPGSEQYF
TRBJ2-2 - TRBV29-1 TRBD2 TGCAGCGTTGAAGATCAAGGACTAGCGGGGGGCATAAACACCGGGGAGCTGTTTTTT CSVEDQGLAGGINTGELFF
TRBJ2-3 - TRBV20-1 TRBD1 TGCAGTGCTCGGACGCCGGGACAGGGGACAGATACGCAGTATTTT CSARTPGQGTDTQYF
TRBJ2-7 many TRBV5-1 TRBD2 TGCGCCAGCAGTCTCGGACTAGCGGGGGCCCAAGGCTACGAGCAGTACTTC CASSLGLAGAQGYEQYF
TRBJ2-7 many TRBV3-1 - TGTGCCAGCAGCCGGACGATCTACGAGCAGTACTTC CASSRTIYEQYF
TRBJ2-7 many TRBV28 - TGTGCCAGCAGTTTCCTGGGGAGTCCCTACGAGCAGTACTTC CASSFLGSPYEQYF
TRBJ2-5 - TRBV3-1 TRBD2 TGTGCCAGCAGCCAAGATCGGCGGGGGGGCATGGAGACCCAGTACTTC CASSQDRRGGMETQYF
TRBJ2-1 many TRBV20-1 TRBD1 TGCAGTGCTAGATTGGACAGGTACAATGAGCAGTTCTTC CSARLDRYNEQFF
TRBJ2-7 many TRBV7-2 - TGTGCCAGCAGCTTAGACTCTGGGGGCGATTACGAGCAGTACTTC CASSLDSGGDYEQYF
TRBJ1-1 - TRBV7-9 - TGTGCCAGCAGCTTACTGTCCTCGACGGCTGGCACTGAAGCTTTCTTT CASSLLSSTAGTEAFF
TRBJ1-1 few TRBV2 - TGTGCCAGCAGTGGGGGGGGCCCGACTGAAGCTTTCTTT CASSGGGPTEAFF
TRBJ1-1 many TRBV15 TRBD1 TGTGCCACCGGGGGACAGGGTTTATTCTCGACTGAAGCTTTCTTT CATGGQGLFSTEAFF
TRBJ1-2 - TRBV12-3/TRBV12-4 - TGTGCCAGCAGGCAAATTAGGAACTATGGCTACACCTTC CASRQIRNYGYTF
TRBJ1-2 few TRBV5-1 - TGCGCCAGCAGCTTTCTCCCTAGTCGGGGGGGCGCCTCCGATGGCTACACCTTC CASSFLPSRGGASDGYTF
TRBJ2-3 many TRBV30 TRBD2 TGTGCCCTAGGCGGGGGTACGCAGTATTTT CALGGGTQYF
TRBJ2-7 - TRBV28 TRBD1 TGTGCCAGCTCGTCGGGGGGACAGGGGCTCCATGAGCAGTACTTC CASSSGGQGLHEQYF
TRBJ2-3 - TRBV29-1 - TGCAGCGTTGAAGGGGATTTGGGCACAGATACGCAGTATTTT CSVEGDLGTDTQYF
TRBJ1-5 few TRBV30 - TGTGCCTGGGGGGAGACCCTCGGCGGCAATCAGCCCCAGCATTTT CAWGETLGGNQPQHF
TRBJ2-3 many TRBV9 - TGTGCCAGCAGCGTATCTGACAGTAGCACAGATACGCAGTATTTT CASSVSDSSTDTQYF
TRBJ2-1 few TRBV6-1 TRBD2 TGTGCCAGCAGGAGGGGGATTAATAGCGGGGGGTTCGAGTTCTTC CASRRGINSGGFEFF
TRBJ1-2 few TRBV6-5 - TGTGCCAGCAGTTACAAACGGGGAGATGGCTACACCTTC CASSYKRGDGYTF
TRBJ2-1 - TRBV11-2 - TGTGCCAGCAGCTTGCGGGGAGTTAAGGATGAGCAGTTCTTC CASSLRGVKDEQFF
TRBJ2-7 - TRBV7-9 TRBD1 TGTGCCAGCAGCCCCCCCCGGGACAGGGGGATTGAGCAGTACTTC CASSPPRDRGIEQYF
TRBJ1-5 - TRBV18 - TGTGCCAGCTCGGATACCCAGGGTAATCAGCCCCAGCATTTT CASSDTQGNQPQHF
TRBJ2-2 few TRBV5-1 TRBD2 TGCGCCAGCAGCTTAGCCCGGACTAGCGGTAACACCGGGGAGCTGTTTTTT CASSLARTSGNTGELFF
TRBJ2-1 - TRBV20-1 - TGCAGTGCTAGTAGGGTGCAAGAGACCCAGTTCTTC CSASRVQETQFF
TRBJ1-4 many TRBV4-2 TRBD1 TGTGCCAGCAGGTCGGGACAGCCTAATGAAAAACTGTTTTTT CASRSGQPNEKLFF
TRBJ2-1 once TRBV29-1 - TGCAGCGGGCAAGGACTCTTAGGAGTAAATGAGCAGTTCTTC CSGQGLLGVNEQFF
TRBJ1-1 many TRBV7-2 - TGTGCCAGCAGCCCTCGGATGTTGAACACTGAAGCTTTCTTT CASSPRMLNTEAFF
TRBJ2-5 few TRBV6-1 - TGTGCCAGCAGTGCGCAGGGAAACAATGAGCAGTACTTC CASSAQGNNEQYF
TRBJ1-1 - TRBV6-6 - TGTGCCAGCAGTTACGGGGGGCGATTGAACACTGAAGCTTTCTTT CASSYGGRLNTEAFF
TRBJ2-5 - TRBV5-5 TRBD2 TGTGCCAGCAGTGAACTGTCGGGGCGGGGGCAAGAGACCCAGTACTTC CASSELSGRGQETQYF
TRBJ2-1 - TRBV30 - TGTGCCTGGAGTCTCCTCACAGGGGGAGGGTACAATGAGCAGTTCTTC CAWSLLTGGGYNEQFF
TRBJ2-1 few TRBV6-1 TRBD2 TGTGCCAGCAGTGGACTAGCGGGGGGGCCAGGGGAGCAGTTCTTC CASSGLAGGPGEQFF
TRBJ1-2 many TRBV29-1 - TGCAGCGCCGCAAATGTGGTTGGGGCCACTTATGGCTACACCTTC CSAANVVGATYGYTF
TRBJ2-7 many TRBV6-1 TRBD1 TGTGCCAGCAGTGTCGGGACAGGGTGGTACGAGCAGTACTTC CASSVGTGWYEQYF
TRBJ2-7 - TRBV6-5 TRBD1 TGTGCCACCGCCGGGACAGGGGGCCTCGAGCAGTACTTC CATAGTGGLEQYF
TRBJ1-2 once TRBV2 TRBD1 TGTGCCAGCAGTGGACAGGGCGAGTACGGCGGCTACACCTTC CASSGQGEYGGYTF
TRBJ2-7 - TRBV7-6 TRBD1 TGTGCCAGCAGCTTAGAAGGGGGCAGGACCTACGAGCAGTACTTC CASSLEGGRTYEQYF
TRBJ1-3 few TRBV4-3 - TGCGCCAGCAGCCCTAGACTAATTTCTGGAAACACCATATATTTT CASSPRLISGNTIYF
TRBJ1-6 many TRBV6-2/TRBV6-3 - TGTGCCAGCAGTCTACCGCAGGGAATTGGTTCCTATAATTCACCCCTCCACTTT CASSLPQGIGSYNSPLHF
TRBJ1-6 many TRBV6-5 TRBD1 TGTGCCAGCAGGAGAACCCGGGACAGATATTCACCCCTCCACTTT CASRRTRDRYSPLHF
TRBJ1-6 - TRBV18 TRBD1 TGTGCCAGCCAGGGGGGGAGTAATTCACCCCTCCACTTT CASQGGSNSPLHF
TRBJ2-3 few TRBV5-5 - TGTGCCAGCAGCTCCCGGAGGGGGGCCCCAGATACGCAGTATTTT CASSSRRGAPDTQYF